This T cell receptor (beta chain) is drawn from a study of follicular helper T cells after annual influenza vaccination (dated by TCRdb to the late 2010s). Turning to the overall study: After each seasonal influenza vaccination, blood was collected on days 0, 7 and 28. To study recall of cTfh clones, some subjects were followed across successive annual vaccinations spanning the 2013-2014, 2014-2015 and 2015-2016 seasons. The 2013-2014 samples were cryopreserved, while the 2015 samples were processed right after collection. Multi-year samples were available for six subjects, with four spanning two vaccination seasons and two spanning three seasons. One week after vaccination, a second recruited cohort of about a dozen subjects (Table S1) displayed a similar ICOS+CD38+ cTfh response. The study at large found these results: With successive annual vaccinations, a recurrent oligoclonal ICOS+CD38+ cTfh response was recalled, and this response contained tetramer and AIM influenza-specific clonotypes. When influenza clone enrichment was assessed, the possibility that the much larger non-cTfh compartments were undersampled could not be excluded. Day 7 ICOS+CD38+ clones were most often found later in ICOS-CD38- cTfh, suggesting that subset may serve as a memory reservoir. ICOS+CD38+ cTfh clonality correlated with the frequency of that population, and its change correlated with the change in circulating plasmablast frequency. Because only about 10-23% of the analyzed cells gave productive TCRB sequences, there was no way to sample rare clonotypes.

In regard to this clone: The target of this receptor is not known. No base quality information exists; no much larger clone differs at one position.

The library was obtained by the immunoSEQ multiplex PCR assay. Adaptive Biotechnologies handled the TCRB amplification, library preparation, sequencing and preliminary bioinformatics at Survey level resolution. As for how the authors treated the data: In R, clonality was calculated as 1 minus the normalized Shannon entropy, and the Gini index was computed using the R package ineq. The overlap score was defined as the summed counts of shared sequences divided by the total counts of all sequences in both compared samples. Shared-clonotype significance used Fisher's exact test assuming a theoretical repertoire of 10^7 TCRB sequences. TCRdb provides this immuneACCESS table in a form limited to in-frame rearrangements. Some clones are lacking; in checked studies, under half of them reflect an unresolved V gene, and why the rest are absent is not known. That table furnishes V, J and clone size, whereas the DNA furnished D and trimming. In all, the sample holds some 7,000 clones, and less than 90% of those were seen once. Around 0.6% of the sample goes to the ten largest clones.

The intended sense of this specimen's time point label: 2015-2016 season, 7 days after influenza vaccination. Seasonal inactivated influenza vaccine (Fluvarix) was administered to adults, and sorted blood CD4 subsets were tracked by TCRB sequencing before and after vaccination. To be eligible, subjects had to live in the community and must not have received influenza vaccine in the previous 6 months. Exclusions included influenza vaccine contraindications, substance abuse, HIV/AIDS, active malignancy, immunomodulatory medication and active illness such as respiratory infection. Between roughly 35 and 110 mL of blood was sampled per time point. Either Ficoll-Paque PLUS or SepMate separation was used to isolate PBMC. As a non-Tfh subset for comparison, CXCR5- memory CD4 T cells were sorted. Before DNA was extracted, the cell subsets were sorted from PBMC using a BD FACS Aria. Its CDR3 holds 15 amino acids, cysteine through phenylalanine. Solely the CDR3 DNA is kept, with 45 bases framed from the first base. V loses 4 bases at its end and J loses 0 bases; junction bases beyond the gene matches: 3. Based on the germline V gene (reference sequence), the CDR1 and CDR2 sequences are GTSNPN and SVGIG.

The TCR comes from an adult who received the influenza vaccine. The sequenced sample was CXCR5- memory CD4+ T cells sorted from blood, obtained 7 days after influenza vaccination. Reading the label with the study, this specimen's cell subset or site is: CXCR5- memory CD4 T cells. The chain is encoded by TRBV30 joined to TRBJ1-6; TRBD1 matches 7 bases in the middle. The CDR3 reads CAWKTGSSYNSPLHF. The nucleotide sequence reads as follows: TGTGCCTGGAAGACAGGGAGCTCCTATAATTCACCCCTCCACTTT.